A selection of T cell receptor beta chains follows, all from one sample in a study of identical twins. A single record per CDR3 protein comes from TCRdb applying MiXCR to the 5' RACE reads. The sample lists 250,000 or so distinct CDR3 sequences; 7.5% were seen once. These sequences were also reported in another study, on yellow fever vaccine responses in identical twins.

What was sequenced was CD8+ T cells sorted from blood. The receptors originated from a woman younger than 30 in good health. Each CDR3 is given with its conserved first and last residue. The D gene is left open where the match is weak. A clone size is listed for some rows: how often the clone was seen (once, few, many), or a class if it is expanded.

d_call	clone_size	v_call	j_call	cdr3_nt	cdr3_aa
-	few	TRBV28	TRBJ1-5	TGTGCCAGTTTACTGGGGAGGGCAGTTTATAGCAATCAGCCCCAGCATTTT	CASLLGRAVYSNQPQHF
-	many	TRBV25-1	TRBJ1-5	TGTGCCAGCAGTGGGGACTCGTATAGCAATCAGCCCCAGCATTTT	CASSGDSYSNQPQHF
TRBD2	-	TRBV7-9	TRBJ2-1	TGTGCCAGCAGCCCGGCAGGACTAGCGGGAGGGCGTAATGAGCAGTTCTTC	CASSPAGLAGGRNEQFF
-	many	TRBV13	TRBJ2-1	TGTGCCAGCAGCTTAGACCAAAAGACTAGAAGGATGGACAATGAGCAGTTCTTC	CASSLDQKTRRMDNEQFF
-	many	TRBV12-3/TRBV12-4	TRBJ2-2	TGTGCCAGCAGTTCAGGGCCAGCCACCGGGGAGCTGTTTTTT	CASSSGPATGELFF
TRBD1	many	TRBV6-1	TRBJ2-1	TGTGCCAGCAGTGAGATGGACAGGGATGATGAGCAGTTCTTC	CASSEMDRDDEQFF
-	many	TRBV5-1	TRBJ2-5	TGCGCCAGCAGCTTAATAAGTGCGGGGACTGGAGAGACCCAGTACTTC	CASSLISAGTGETQYF
TRBD2	-	TRBV9	TRBJ2-1	TGTGCCAGCAGCGAGAAGGGACTAGCGGGGGGTCATGAGCAGTTCTTC	CASSEKGLAGGHEQFF
-	many	TRBV24-1	TRBJ2-1	TGTGCCACCAGTGATTCGCAGGGAATTTACAATGAGCAGTTCTTC	CATSDSQGIYNEQFF
TRBD1	few	TRBV7-6	TRBJ1-4	TGTGCCAGCAGCTCTAGACAGGGTAGCAATGAAAAACTGTTTTTT	CASSSRQGSNEKLFF
-	-	TRBV7-8	TRBJ2-2	-	CASSFGNGELFF
TRBD2	-	TRBV9	TRBJ2-1	TGTGCCAGCAGCGTACGCGGGAGGTCCTACAATGAGCAGTTCTTC	CASSVRGRSYNEQFF
TRBD1	few	TRBV7-9	TRBJ2-1	TGTGCCAGCAGCCCCCCCCTACAGGGGAAGTACAATGAGCAGTTCTTC	CASSPPLQGKYNEQFF
TRBD1	few	TRBV24-1	TRBJ2-5	TGTGCCACCAGTGATCGACAGGGCTTGGGAGAGACCCAGTACTTC	CATSDRQGLGETQYF
TRBD2	large	TRBV20-1	TRBJ2-3	TGCAGTGCTGGTAGACTAGCGGGAGTGGGAGATACGCAGTATTTT	CSAGRLAGVGDTQYF
-	once	TRBV2	TRBJ2-4	TGTGCCTGCAGTGACAAGAGGCACCGGGTAACTAACAAAAACATTCAGTACTTC	CACSDKRHRVTNKNIQYF
-	-	TRBV13	TRBJ1-6	TGTGCCAGCAGTTCAGGACATGATAATTCACCCCTCCACTTT	CASSSGHDNSPLHF
-	many	TRBV7-2	TRBJ1-6	TGTGCCAGCAGCCGCGCGACCCACCTGCAAAATAATTCACCCCTCCACTTT	CASSRATHLQNNSPLHF
-	-	TRBV5-6	TRBJ1-5	TGTGCCAGCAGCTTCGATAATCAGCCCCAGCATTTT	CASSFDNQPQHF
-	-	TRBV6-1	TRBJ2-1	TGTGCCAGCATGGAGAGAGGCTCCTACAATGAGCAGTTCTTC	CASMERGSYNEQFF
-	few	TRBV6-5	TRBJ2-7	TGTGCCAGCAGTTCTATATTGGCCTACGAGCAGTACTTC	CASSSILAYEQYF
-	few	TRBV7-6	TRBJ2-3	TGTGCCAGCAGCTTAGAGGGACTGGTCACAGATACGCAGTATTTT	CASSLEGLVTDTQYF
TRBD1	-	TRBV3-1	TRBJ2-7	TGTGCCAGCAGCCCGGGACAGGGAGAATACGAGCAGTACTTC	CASSPGQGEYEQYF
-	-	TRBV7-9	TRBJ1-1	TGTGCCAGCAGCTTGAGACAGGACGGGAACACTGAAGCTTTCTTT	CASSLRQDGNTEAFF
TRBD1	few	TRBV7-2	TRBJ2-7	TGTGCCAGCAGCCCTGGGGTCGGGGACAGAACCTACGAGCAGTACTTC	CASSPGVGDRTYEQYF
-	few	TRBV2	TRBJ2-7	TGTGCCAGCAGTCCAGGACGGGGGACGGCCTACGAGCAGTACTTC	CASSPGRGTAYEQYF
-	-	TRBV14	TRBJ2-7	TGTGCCAGCAGCCAAGGAAGAGGGGCCGAGCAGTACTTC	CASSQGRGAEQYF
-	many	TRBV29-1	TRBJ2-5	TGCAGCGTTGAAAAAACGGTAGGCAGGAAGGTTCTGGAGACCCAGTACTTC	CSVEKTVGRKVLETQYF
-	-	TRBV2	TRBJ2-1	TGTGCCAGCGGGGGGACAGAGCAGTTCTTC	CASGGTEQFF
TRBD2	many	TRBV29-1	TRBJ2-7	TGCAGCGTTGAAGATGGTAGCGGGGATTCCTACGAGCAGTACTTC	CSVEDGSGDSYEQYF
-	few	TRBV5-6	TRBJ2-2	TGTGCCAGCAGCTTGGTGTCTAACACCGGGGAGCTGTTTTTT	CASSLVSNTGELFF
TRBD1	-	TRBV7-8	TRBJ1-2	TGTGCCAGCAGCGAAACCGGGACAGGCTATGGCTACACCTTC	CASSETGTGYGYTF
-	few	TRBV7-9	TRBJ1-3	TGTGCCAGCAGCCCTTCGGGGCCTGGAAACACCATATATTTT	CASSPSGPGNTIYF
-	many	TRBV5-1	TRBJ2-3	TGCGCCAGCAGCTTTCCGGATACAGATACGCAGTATTTT	CASSFPDTDTQYF
-	many	TRBV20-1	TRBJ2-1	TGCAGTGCAAACCGGGACAACTACAATGAGCAGTTCTTC	CSANRDNYNEQFF
-	many	TRBV6-1	TRBJ1-5	TGTGCCAGCAGTCCAAGACAGGTTGGTGAGCCCCAGCATTTT	CASSPRQVGEPQHF
-	few	TRBV10-3	TRBJ2-3	TGTGCCATCAGAACGGACGTGTACACAGATACGCAGTATTTT	CAIRTDVYTDTQYF
-	few	TRBV7-9	TRBJ2-5	TGTGCCAGCAGCTTGAGTGGGGGCCGAGGAGAGACCCAGTACTTC	CASSLSGGRGETQYF
-	many	TRBV12-3/TRBV12-4	TRBJ2-5	TGTGCCAGCAGTTTGAGGTACCCCTCTCCCGGAGAGACCCAGTACTTC	CASSLRYPSPGETQYF
-	few	TRBV7-6	TRBJ2-3	TGTGCCAGCAGCTTAGCGGGGGGGCTGGCAGATACGCAGTATTTT	CASSLAGGLADTQYF
TRBD2	-	TRBV6-1	TRBJ2-1	TGTGCCAGCGCCCCGAGGACTAGCGAGGTTATGGAGCAGTTCTTC	CASAPRTSEVMEQFF
TRBD1	few	TRBV29-1	TRBJ1-2	TGCAGCGTTATTGACAGGGGGGATGGCTACACCTTC	CSVIDRGDGYTF
-	-	TRBV5-5	TRBJ1-2	TGTGCAGAGGTACCGGACTATGGCTACACCTTC	CAEVPDYGYTF
-	few	TRBV5-5	TRBJ2-7	TGTGCCAGCAGCTTTCAGGGGACGGACTCCTACGAGCAGTACTTC	CASSFQGTDSYEQYF
-	many	TRBV29-1	TRBJ2-2	TGCAGCGTTGAAGGGACGAACACCGGGGAGCTGTTTTTT	CSVEGTNTGELFF
-	-	TRBV14	TRBJ2-5	TGTGCCAGCAGCCAGGACGGGACGGGGGTCGGATCGGCCCAGTACTTC	CASSQDGTGVGSAQYF
TRBD1	many	TRBV28	TRBJ1-1	TGTGCCAGCAGTCTACACAACAGGGGGGCGAACACTGAAGCTTTCTTT	CASSLHNRGANTEAFF
TRBD1	-	TRBV12-3/TRBV12-4	TRBJ2-1	TGTGCCAGCAGTTCTCCAGGGACAGTGGGCAATGAGCAGTTCTTC	CASSSPGTVGNEQFF
-	-	TRBV11-1	TRBJ2-5	TGTGCCAGCAGCACCTGGTTCTTGAAACAGGGCTCCCAAGAGACCCAGTACTTC	CASSTWFLKQGSQETQYF
-	-	TRBV5-1	TRBJ2-7	TGCGCCAGCAGCTTGATTCTAGGTCTAGCGTACGAGCAGTACTTC	CASSLILGLAYEQYF
-	-	TRBV4-2	TRBJ1-1	TGTGCCAGCAGCCAAGATCGGGCTCCGAGGGGCACTGAAGCTTTCTTT	CASSQDRAPRGTEAFF
-	few	TRBV20-1	TRBJ2-3	TGCAGTGCCCCAGGGTGGGGCACAGATACGCAGTATTTT	CSAPGWGTDTQYF
-	-	TRBV20-1	TRBJ2-3	TGCAGTGCTACCCGGGACGGGACGCAGTATTTT	CSATRDGTQYF
-	many	TRBV4-1	TRBJ1-1	TGCGCCAGCAGCCAGCGTCCCACAGGCGACGGAATGAACACTGAAGCTTTCTTT	CASSQRPTGDGMNTEAFF
-	-	TRBV25-1	TRBJ2-5	TGTGCCAGCAGTGCCGATACAGAGTACCAAGAGACCCAGTACTTC	CASSADTEYQETQYF
-	many	TRBV6-4	TRBJ2-3	TGTGCCAGCAGTGAGAAAGACACAGATACGCAGTATTTT	CASSEKDTDTQYF
-	many	TRBV12-3/TRBV12-4	TRBJ2-1	TGTGCCAGCAGTACGGAGGGCAATGAGCAGTTCTTC	CASSTEGNEQFF